This entry is about one TCR beta chain. Its antigen remains undetermined. Base qualities are not at hand, and no much larger clone is one base apart. These data originate in a study of blood T cell repertoires in COVID-19 (dated by TCRdb to 2020 to 2021). About the investigation overall: The collaborator samples originated in the United States, Italy and Spain and spanned the acute and convalescent phases of COVID-19. The prospective study material was composed of cDNA or gDNA derived from T cells, B-cell-depleted T cells, or PBMCs. Deeply sampled blood TCRbeta repertoires from subjects exposed to, actively infected with, or recovered from COVID-19 were included in the dataset. The repertoires were released in a freely available public database intended as a resource for research on the immune response to SARS-CoV-2. The samples were drawn from two sources: the first 160 participants of the ongoing ImmuneRACE study, and 1,254 subjects contributed by 6 global collaborators. Sample metadata almost always included a de-identified subject ID, COVID-19 status, age in years and sex. Where available, HLA class I and class II types were taken from metadata supplied by the sample provider and were not determined by assay-based typing. The research as a whole found: The amount of clinical and demographic metadata varied by source and participant and was provided uncurated.

TCRbeta CDR3 regions were amplified from genomic DNA using the immunoSEQ Assay, a bias-controlled multiplex PCR. The authors' analysis ran thus. The number of nucleated cells in each sample was estimated from the amplification of reference gene primers within the assay. To quantify the absolute abundance of each unique TCRbeta CDR3 rearrangement, sequence reads were collapsed and filtered. For each sample, productive Simpson clonality was calculated by taking the square root of Simpson's diversity index across productive rearrangements. TCRdb provides this immuneACCESS table in a form limited to in-frame rearrangements. Some clones are lacking; in checked studies, under half of them reflect an unresolved V gene, and why the rest are absent is not known. The DNA gave D and trimming, while V, J and clone size come from that table. The sample table holds hundreds of thousands of clones, of which around 88% were seen once. Around 1.4% of the sample is in the top ten clones.

The CDR3, from cysteine to phenylalanine, totals 15 residues. Solely the CDR3 DNA is kept, with 45 bases framed from the first base. For CDR1 and CDR2, the germline V gene lists SGHRS and YFSETQ. V sheds 1 base and J sheds 1 base, leaving 11 bases between their ends. Each collaborating institution followed its own protocols to collect whole blood in K2EDTA tubes. For TCRbeta analysis, collaborators shipped samples in one of three forms: frozen whole blood, isolated PBMCs, or DNA extracted from either of those sample types. The rearrangement combines TRBV5-1 with TRBJ1-1; TRBD1 might be the D gene, on 5 matching bases. Input material: peripheral blood. The TCR sequence derives from a man older than 75 with acute or convalescent COVID-19. At the DNA level, the sequence is TGCGCCAGCAGCTTGTTGGACACGGGGAACACTGAAGCTTTCTTT. This encodes CASSLLDTGNTEAFF.